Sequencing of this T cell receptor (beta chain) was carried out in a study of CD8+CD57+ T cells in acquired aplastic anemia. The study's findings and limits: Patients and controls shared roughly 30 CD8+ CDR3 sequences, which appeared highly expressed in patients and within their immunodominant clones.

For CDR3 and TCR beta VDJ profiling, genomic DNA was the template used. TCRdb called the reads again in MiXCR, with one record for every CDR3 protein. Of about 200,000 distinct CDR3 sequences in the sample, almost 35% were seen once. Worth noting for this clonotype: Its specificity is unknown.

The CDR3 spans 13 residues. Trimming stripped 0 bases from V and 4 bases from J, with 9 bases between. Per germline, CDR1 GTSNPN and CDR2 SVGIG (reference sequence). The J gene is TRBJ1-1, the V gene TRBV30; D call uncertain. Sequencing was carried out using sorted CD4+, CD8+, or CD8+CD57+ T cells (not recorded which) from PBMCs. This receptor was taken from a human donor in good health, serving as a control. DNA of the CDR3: TGTGCCTGGAGTGTAGGGTGGTTCACTGAAGCTTTCTTT. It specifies CAWSVGWFTEAFF.